These T cell receptor beta chains were read from a single sample in a study of blood T cell repertoires in COVID-19. Measured with immunoSEQ multiplex PCR; TCRdb has only the in-frame clones, and not every one. The data contain 85,000 to 130,000 clones, over 55% of them singletons. Sequencing was done on a sample of peripheral blood. The receptor source for this set is a human donor with acute or convalescent COVID-19. The donor label of this sample is uncertain. CDR3s include the opening cysteine and the closing phenylalanine or tryptophan. D genes are given only for firm matches. A clone size is listed for some rows: how often the clone was seen (once, few, many), or a class if it is expanded.

v_gene	abundance	len	j_gene	d_gene	CDR3nt	CDR3aa
TRBV5-6	-	14	TRBJ1-2	-	TGTGCCAGCAGCTTAGACACCTTTAACTATGGCTACACCTTC	CASSLDTFNYGYTF
TRBV24-1	few	16	TRBJ2-2	-	TGTGCCACCAGTGAATTCTGGACAGCGAACACCGGGGAGCTGTTTTTT	CATSEFWTANTGELFF
TRBV7-8	-	15	TRBJ1-5	-	TGTGCCAGCAGCTTAGAACGGGGAGGCAATCAGCCCCAGCATTTT	CASSLERGGNQPQHF
TRBV7-6	few	13	TRBJ2-5	-	TGTGCCAGCAGAGCGACCGGCCGGGAGACCCAGTACTTC	CASRATGRETQYF
TRBV7-6	-	15	TRBJ2-5	TRBD2	TGTGCCAGCAGCATGTCGCGGGGGGGGACAGAGACCCAGTACTTC	CASSMSRGGTETQYF
TRBV5-6	-	13	TRBJ1-6	-	TGTGCCAGCTCGGAGACCTATAATTCACCCCTCCACTTT	CASSETYNSPLHF
TRBV7-8	-	15	TRBJ2-1	-	TGTGCCAGCAGCTTCCGGGTTCGGCTCTTCAATGAGCAGTTCTTC	CASSFRVRLFNEQFF
TRBV19	-	19	TRBJ1-2	TRBD1	TGTGCCAGTAGTACCCGGTTGGGGGCAGGGGGAGCGATGAACTATGGCTACACCTTC	CASSTRLGAGGAMNYGYTF
TRBV9	-	15	TRBJ1-2	-	TGTGCCAGCACAGGGTGGCAGGGGCGGAACTATGGCTACACCTTC	CASTGWQGRNYGYTF
TRBV28	few	16	TRBJ1-2	TRBD1	TGTGCCAGCAGTTCAGGACAGGCTAGAGGCTTTTATGGCTACACCTTC	CASSSGQARGFYGYTF
TRBV5-1	-	15	TRBJ2-3	-	TGCGCCAGCAGCTTGGCCGGGGGTACGACAGATACGCAGTATTTT	CASSLAGGTTDTQYF
TRBV6-5	-	15	TRBJ2-5	-	TGTGCCAGCAGCGACCCTGGGACTGCTCAAGAGACCCAGTACTTC	CASSDPGTAQETQYF
TRBV6-1	once	15	TRBJ1-2	TRBD1	TGTGCCAGCAGTGAAGCAGCTCAGGGGGCCTATGGCTACACCTTC	CASSEAAQGAYGYTF
TRBV9	-	15	TRBJ1-3	-	TGTGCCAGCAGCCCGACACGTCAATCTGGAAACACCATATATTTT	CASSPTRQSGNTIYF
TRBV5-4	-	13	TRBJ1-2	-	TGTGCCAGCAGACAGACAGGCTCCTATGGCTACACCTTC	CASRQTGSYGYTF
TRBV4-1	-	15	TRBJ2-3	-	TGCGCCAGCAGCCCGACTTCTCTCGCGGCAGATACGCAGTATTTT	CASSPTSLAADTQYF
TRBV7-3	-	14	TRBJ1-1	-	TGTGCCAGCAGCTTAGACCATGAGGCCACTGAAGCTTTCTTT	CASSLDHEATEAFF
TRBV6-1	few	13	TRBJ2-5	-	TGTGCCAGCAGTGAAAGCGCCAAAGAGACCCAGTACTTC	CASSESAKETQYF
TRBV2	once	15	TRBJ2-3	-	TGTGCCAGCAGCCCTCAAGGCGTCGGGACAGATACGCAGTATTTT	CASSPQGVGTDTQYF
TRBV2	-	16	TRBJ2-1	-	TGTGCCAGCAGTGGAGCCCCGGGACACTTCTACAATGAGCAGTTCTTC	CASSGAPGHFYNEQFF
TRBV7-7	few	17	TRBJ2-5	TRBD1	TGTGCCAGCAGCTTAAAATACGGACAGGGGTCGTCAGAGACCCAGTACTTC	CASSLKYGQGSSETQYF
TRBV5-1	-	13	TRBJ2-5	-	TGCGCCAGCAGCTTAGGCATCACGCCGAGGGTGTACTTC	CASSLGITPRVYF
TRBV30	-	12	TRBJ1-1	-	TGTGCCTGGGCGACAGAGAACACTGAAGCTTTCTTT	CAWATENTEAFF
TRBV19	-	12	TRBJ1-1	TRBD1	TGTGCCAGTAGTATAGGGACAGGAATGGCTTTCTTT	CASSIGTGMAFF
TRBV5-5	-	14	TRBJ2-7	TRBD1	TGTGCCAGCAGCCTGGACAGGGTCCCCTACGAGCAGTACTTC	CASSLDRVPYEQYF
TRBV29-1	-	14	TRBJ1-1	-	TGCAGCGTTGAAAAGGGCAGGGTGAACACTGAAGCTTTCTTT	CSVEKGRVNTEAFF
TRBV11-2	-	13	TRBJ2-5	-	TGTGCCAGCAGCTTAGTACATCAAGAGACCCAGTACTTC	CASSLVHQETQYF
TRBV7-6	once	15	TRBJ2-2	TRBD2	TGTGCCAGCAGTTCCATCGGGGGGTACACCGGGGAGCTGTTTTTT	CASSSIGGYTGELFF
TRBV11-2	-	13	TRBJ2-5	-	TGTGCCAGCAGCTTGGGGCGAAAAGAGACCCAGTACTTC	CASSLGRKETQYF
TRBV6-5	-	13	TRBJ1-2	TRBD1	TGTGCCAGCAGTCAAAACAGGGGGCTAGGCTACACCTTC	CASSQNRGLGYTF
TRBV28	-	13	TRBJ1-5	TRBD1	TGTGCCAGCAGGAAACAGGGGAATCAGCCCCAGCATTTT	CASRKQGNQPQHF
TRBV4-1	-	18	TRBJ2-3	TRBD2	TGCGCCAGCAGCCCAGGACTAGCGGGGGTTCTTAGCACAGATACGCAGTATTTT	CASSPGLAGVLSTDTQYF
TRBV9	-	15	TRBJ1-6	-	TGTGCCAGCAGCCCAAGCGAGGGCCCGAATTCACCCCTCCACTTT	CASSPSEGPNSPLHF
TRBV24-1	-	14	TRBJ2-5	-	TGTGCCACCGTTCTTGTGGGAGAGGAAGAGACCCAGTACTTC	CATVLVGEEETQYF
TRBV19	-	17	TRBJ2-6	TRBD1	TGTGCCAGTAGCCGACAGGGAGCAAACTCTGGGGCCAACGTCCTGACTTTC	CASSRQGANSGANVLTF
TRBV28	-	15	TRBJ1-4	TRBD1	TGTGCCAGCAGTTCTCTGGACAGGGGGCACGAAAAACTGTTTTTT	CASSSLDRGHEKLFF
TRBV30	-	14	TRBJ2-7	TRBD1	TGTGCCTGGAGTCTACGGGACAGGGGGCACGAGCAGTACTTC	CAWSLRDRGHEQYF
TRBV5-1	-	15	TRBJ2-1	TRBD1	TGCGCCAGCAGCTCCGCCGGACAGGGGTGGAATGAGCAGTTCTTC	CASSSAGQGWNEQFF
TRBV5-1	-	15	TRBJ2-2	TRBD2	TGCGCCAGCAGCTTGGCCGCGGGAGGTAACGGGGAGCTGTTTTTT	CASSLAAGGNGELFF
TRBV5-1	once	16	TRBJ2-1	TRBD1	TGCGCCAGCAGCTTGCTGGGACAGGGCACCTACAATGAGCAGTTCTTC	CASSLLGQGTYNEQFF
TRBV9	-	14	TRBJ2-5	TRBD1	TGTGCCAGCAGCGTCAATACAGGGGCGGAGACCCAGTACTTC	CASSVNTGAETQYF
TRBV6-5	-	13	TRBJ1-2	-	TGTGCCAGCAGGGACACTCTTAACTATGGCTACACCTTC	CASRDTLNYGYTF